This TCR beta chain appears in the sequencing data of a study of CD8+ T cells in alopecia areata. About the research overall: Administration of oral tofacitinib to treated patients was at 5 to 10 mg twice daily. Study-level results: Whether baseline CD8+ expansion is linked to response remains uncertain, given a single nonresponder.

The CDR3 sequence is 14 residues long. Between the trimmed V and J ends, which lost 4 bases and 5 bases, there was a span of 15 bases. Germline V lookup: CDR1 SGHRS, CDR2 YFSETQ. Treatment: oral pan-JAK inhibitor, 5-10 mg twice daily. From alopecia areata patients, lesional scalp punch biopsies and peripheral blood were collected. Sorting from PBMCs produced CD4+ and CD8+ T cells. cDNA reverse transcribed from extracted RNA served as the sequencing template. Clones were sequenced by immunoSEQ multiplex PCR, and TCRdb holds only the in-frame ones, with some missing. The repertoire consists of around 290,000 clones, with about three fifths occurring once and the leading ten covering 1.8%. Concerning this clone itself: Its antigen is still unknown.

Sequenced here: CD4+ T cells sorted from blood, sampled at week 24, from a patient treated with tofacitinib. This TCR was sampled from a human donor with alopecia areata. The chain couples TRBV5-1 to TRBJ2-5; a weak D match, TRBD1 (6 bases). CDR3 nucleotides: TGCGCCAGCAGCCGGACAGACCCGGGGGAGACCCAGTACTTC. Translating it yields CASSRTDPGETQYF.